The next 12 T cell receptor beta chains were all read from a single sample in a study of T-cell memory formation after mild COVID-19 (dated by TCRdb to the early 2020s). The receptor library was made with 5' RACE. Instrument on record: Illumina NovaSeq 6000. Using fastp trimming at Q25 and MiXCR clonotype assembly, TCRdb reanalyzed the public sequencing data and kept in-frame beta chains. Each CDR3 protein appears once, grouped with its most common genes and DNA. The sample table holds around 300,000 distinct CDR3 sequences, of which roughly 15% were seen once. 22% of the sample belongs to the ten largest clones. The sample consisted of PBMCs or a T cell subset sorted from them (not recorded which). Receptors originate from a man aged 18 to 30 who had mild COVID-19 (a few samples of this study predate the infection). The sample titles of this study are shuffled in the database, so cell type and time point are left out; the donor was told from shared clones.

The V gene is TRBV18, the J gene TRBJ1-4; D is unresolved. This CDR3 contains 15 residues. CDR1 and CDR2 (germline): KGHSH, LQKENI. Trimming pared 3 bases from V and 3 bases from J, leaving 11 bases between. CDR3 sequence: CASSPYNLANEKLFF. In nucleotides, the CDR3 is TGTGCCAGCTCACCGTACAATTTGGCTAATGAAAAACTGTTTTTT. The full variable domain, completed using reference TRBV18 and TRBJ1-4, is NAGVMQNPRHLVRRRGQEARLRCSPMKGHSHVYWYRQLPEEGLKFMVYLQKENIIDESGMPKERFSAEFPKEGPSILRIQQVVRGDSAAYFCASSPYNLANEKLFFGSGTQLSVL.

This clonotype appeared a few times. The chain is built from TRBV24-1 and TRBJ2-3; unclear D gene. Germline V lookup: CDR1 KGHDR, CDR2 SFDVKD. The ends were cut back, 3 bases at V and 0 bases at J, with 12 bases in the middle. This CDR3 spans 16 amino acids. The CDR3 DNA follows: TGTGCCACCAGTGATGTCTCCGACACCAGCACAGATACGCAGTATTTT. Amino acids: CATSDVSDTSTDTQYF.

This clonotype has more than one count but fewer than ten. The CDR3 region is CASSHGRQNQPQHF. The DNA for the CDR3 is TGTGCCAGCAGCCACGGACGGCAGAATCAGCCCCAGCATTTT. The genes are TRBV3-1 and TRBJ1-5; no clear D gene. The V and J ends lost 3 bases and 4 bases respectively, with 10 bases between them. The germline CDR1 and CDR2 sequences are LGHDT and YNNKEL (reference sequence). This CDR3 has 14 amino acids.

The CDR3 nucleotides read TGTGCCAGCAGCAATACTCGTAGCGGGGGCCTACTCACAGATACGCAGTATTTT. Translated, it gives CASSNTRSGGLLTDTQYF. The chain combines TRBV7-3 with TRBJ2-3; 9 bases agree with TRBD2. J gave up 2 bases and V 5 bases, and 14 bases lay outside the gene matches. CDR3 length equals 18 residues. The germline V gene encodes CDR1 SGHTA and CDR2 FQGTGA.

This clonotype was seen a few times. The J gene is TRBJ2-5, the V gene TRBV11-2; D not certain. Looked up from germline, CDR1 is SGHAT and CDR2 is FQNNGV. The CDR3 spans 16 residues. The V end lost 2 bases, the J end lost 3 bases, and 16 bases lay between the germline ends. The chain's CDR3 is CASSLLFGPGKETQYF. The CDR3, as DNA: TGTGCCAGCAGCTTACTATTCGGGCCAGGAAAAGAGACCCAGTACTTC.

This chain uses TRBV6-5 with TRBJ2-3; D unresolved. Germline loops: CDR1 MNHEY, CDR2 SVGAGI. With 5 bases removed from V and 1 base from J, the gap between germline ends came to 7 bases. The CDR3 is 13 residues long. The DNA of the CDR3 is TGTGCCAGCAGTGCCAAACGCACAGATACGCAGTATTTT. The encoded protein is CASSAKRTDTQYF.

This clonotype was recorded a few times. This sequence joins TRBV3-1 and TRBJ2-5; unclear D gene. The V and J ends lost 0 bases and 7 bases respectively, with 15 bases between them. Germline CDR1 and CDR2: LGHDT and YNNKEL (reference sequence). The CDR3 length is 15 residues. CDR3 sequence: CASSQDPTHRGTQYF. As DNA, the CDR3 is TGTGCCAGCAGCCAAGACCCCACGCATCGAGGGACCCAGTACTTC.

This clonotype was seen repeatedly, ten times or more. V gene TRBV5-1 combines with J gene TRBJ2-3, with 13 bases matching TRBD2. V was pared by 4 bases and J by 5 bases, with 4 bases of the junction left unmatched. Germline loops: CDR1 SGHRS, CDR2 YFSETQ. This CDR3 has 15 residues. The CDR3 is CASSVGTSGVDTQYF. In DNA, the CDR3 is TGCGCCAGCAGCGTCGGGACTAGCGGGGTAGATACGCAGTATTTT. Complete variable domain (other parts from reference TRBV5-1 and TRBJ2-3): KAGVTQTPRYLIKTRGQQVTLSCSPISGHRSVSWYQQTPGQGLQFLFEYFSETQRNKGNFPGRFSGRQFSNSRSEMNVSTLELGDSALYLCASSVGTSGVDTQYFGPGTRLTVL.

V and J are TRBV9 and TRBJ2-1; TRBD1 matches 9 bases. After removal of 1 base from V and 9 bases from J, the junction contained 8 bases not matched to a gene. The CDR3 totals 15 residues. Germline CDR1 is SGDLS and CDR2 is YYNGEE. CDR3 loop: CASSVTGQGVGEQFF. CDR3 DNA sequence: TGTGCCAGCAGCGTAACGGGACAGGGTGTGGGTGAGCAGTTCTTC.

This clonotype was counted only a few times. This chain uses TRBV7-6 with TRBJ2-7; 7 nucleotides align to TRBD2. CDR1 and CDR2 from the germline V gene are SGHVS and FNYEAQ. V shed 1 base and J 0 bases; nucleotides not matched to a gene: 12. The CDR3 totals 18 residues. DNA of the CDR3: TGTGCCAGCAGCTTAGAATCTAGCGGTACCTTGGGCTCCTACGAGCAGTACGTC. The encoded protein is CASSLESSGTLGSYEQYV.

This clonotype was recorded many times. The J gene is TRBJ1-3, the V gene TRBV5-1; D remains ambiguous. The germline V gene encodes CDR1 SGHRS and CDR2 YFSETQ. The V end was cut by 3 bases, the J end by 4 bases, with 5 bases between. The length of the CDR3 is 12 residues. The CDR3 DNA is TGCGCCAGCAGCTCGGAGGGAAACACCATATATTTT. Translating gives CASSSEGNTIYF.

The chain combines TRBV2 with TRBJ1-1; tentatively, D is TRBD1 (6 bases). Germline loops: CDR1 SNHLY, CDR2 FYNNEI. This CDR3 region has 15 residues. The ends were cut back, 5 bases at V and 5 bases at J, with 18 bases in the middle. This CDR3 is CASSSYTGIRTEAFF. In nucleotides, the CDR3 is TGTGCCAGCAGTTCTTATACAGGGATTCGGACTGAAGCTTTCTTT.